The clone carrying this T cell receptor beta chain was counted once. Its antigen is undetermined. Next came a second PCR, run for about 6 to 12 cycles, which used a sample-barcoded 5' primer along with a J-beta primer mix. TCRdb passed the 5' RACE reads through MiXCR, listing each CDR3 protein once. Seen here are 1.5 million to 2 million distinct CDR3 sequences, around 36% observed once, and the top ten hold approximately 11%. V was pared by 2 bases and J by 4 bases, with 14 bases between. The CDR3 runs 15 residues. Germline lookup yields CDR1 MNHEY and CDR2 SVGAGI. The data derive from a study of blood T cells in healthy people across ages. Study-level information: Every two T cells gave about one barcoded beta molecule via template switching. Study-wide results and caveats: There were more naive CD4+ cells and higher diversity in long-lived donors than in aged donors.

Individuals who donated were healthy Caucasians from Russia aged roughly 6 to 90. The chain is built from TRBV6-5 and TRBJ1-2; perhaps TRBD1 as D (6 bases). The sequencing sample was made of blood. The clonotype comes from a woman in her 30s in good health. In DNA form, the CDR3 reads TGTGCCAGCAGTTACGGACGGGGGGCCCTCTATGGCTACACCTTC. Amino acids: CASSYGRGALYGYTF.